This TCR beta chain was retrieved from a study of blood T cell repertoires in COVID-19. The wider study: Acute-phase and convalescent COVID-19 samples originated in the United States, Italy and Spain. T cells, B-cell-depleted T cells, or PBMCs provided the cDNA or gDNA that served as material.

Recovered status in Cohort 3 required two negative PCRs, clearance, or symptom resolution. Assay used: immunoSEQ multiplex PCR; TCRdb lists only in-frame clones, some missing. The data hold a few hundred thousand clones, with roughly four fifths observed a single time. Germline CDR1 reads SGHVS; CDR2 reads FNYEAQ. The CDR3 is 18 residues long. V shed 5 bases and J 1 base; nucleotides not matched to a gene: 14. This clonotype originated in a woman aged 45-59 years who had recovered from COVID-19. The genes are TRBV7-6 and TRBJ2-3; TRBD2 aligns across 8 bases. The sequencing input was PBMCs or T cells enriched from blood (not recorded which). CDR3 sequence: CASSPRFLAGPGTDTQYF. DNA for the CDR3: TGTGCCAGCAGCCCCCGTTTCTTAGCGGGGCCAGGCACAGATACGCAGTATTTT.